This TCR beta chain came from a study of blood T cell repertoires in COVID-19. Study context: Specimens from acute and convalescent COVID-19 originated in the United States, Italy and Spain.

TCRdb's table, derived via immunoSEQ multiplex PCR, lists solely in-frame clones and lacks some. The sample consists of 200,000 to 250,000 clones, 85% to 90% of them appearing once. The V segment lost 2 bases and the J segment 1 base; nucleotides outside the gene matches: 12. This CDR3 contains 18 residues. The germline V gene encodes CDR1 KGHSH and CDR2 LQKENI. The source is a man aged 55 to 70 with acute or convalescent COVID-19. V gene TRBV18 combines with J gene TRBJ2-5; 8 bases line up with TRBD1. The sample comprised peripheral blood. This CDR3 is CASSPYSRTGGIQETQYF. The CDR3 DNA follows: TGTGCCAGCTCACCATACTCCCGTACAGGGGGTATCCAAGAGACCCAGTACTTC. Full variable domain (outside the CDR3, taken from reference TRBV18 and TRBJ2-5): NAGVMQNPRHLVRRRGQEARLRCSPMKGHSHVYWYRQLPEEGLKFMVYLQKENIIDESGMPKERFSAEFPKEGPSILRIQQVVRGDSAAYFCASSPYSRTGGIQETQYFGPGTRLLVL.